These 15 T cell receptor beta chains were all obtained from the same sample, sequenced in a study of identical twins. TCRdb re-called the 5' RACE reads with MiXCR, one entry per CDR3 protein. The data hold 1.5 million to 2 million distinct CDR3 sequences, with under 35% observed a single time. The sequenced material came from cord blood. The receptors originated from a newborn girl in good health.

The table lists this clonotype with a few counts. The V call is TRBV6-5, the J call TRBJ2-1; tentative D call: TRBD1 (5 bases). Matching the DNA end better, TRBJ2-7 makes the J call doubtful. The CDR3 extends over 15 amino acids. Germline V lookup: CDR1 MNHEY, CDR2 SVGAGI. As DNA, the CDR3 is TGTGCCAGCAGGCCCAGGGATCTTTCCTACAATGAGCAGTACTTC. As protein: CASRPRDLSYNEQYF.

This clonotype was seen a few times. The CDR3 bases are TGTGCCACCAGTGACCCGGACAGGGGGCACACTGAAGCTTTCTTT. Amino acid sequence: CATSDPDRGHTEAFF. V and J are TRBV24-1 and TRBJ1-1; 11 bases are shared with TRBD1. The CDR3 has 15 residues. Germline V gene data show CDR1 as KGHDR and CDR2 as SFDVKD. The V gene end was trimmed by 4 bases and the J gene end by 3 bases; junction bases not matched to a gene: 3.

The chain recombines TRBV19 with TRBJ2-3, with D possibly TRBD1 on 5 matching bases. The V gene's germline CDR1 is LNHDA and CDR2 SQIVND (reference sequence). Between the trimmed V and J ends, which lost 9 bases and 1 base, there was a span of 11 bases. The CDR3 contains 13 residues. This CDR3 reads CASQKTGTDTQYF. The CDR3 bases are TGTGCCAGCCAGAAGACAGGCACAGATACGCAGTATTTT.

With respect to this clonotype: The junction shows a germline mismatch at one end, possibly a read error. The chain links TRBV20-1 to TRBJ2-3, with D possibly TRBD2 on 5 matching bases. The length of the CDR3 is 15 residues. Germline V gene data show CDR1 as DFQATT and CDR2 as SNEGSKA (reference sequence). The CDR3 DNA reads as TGCGGTGCTACAACTAGTTTTGGGCCCACAGATACGCAGTATTTT. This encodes CGATTSFGPTDTQYF.

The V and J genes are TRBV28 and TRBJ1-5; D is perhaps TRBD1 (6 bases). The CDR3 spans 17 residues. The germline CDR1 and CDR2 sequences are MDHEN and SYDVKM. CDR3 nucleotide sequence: TGTGCTACCATAAAGAGGGGGGGGTACCGTCTCGATCAGCCCCAGCATTTT. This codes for CATIKRGGYRLDQPQHF.

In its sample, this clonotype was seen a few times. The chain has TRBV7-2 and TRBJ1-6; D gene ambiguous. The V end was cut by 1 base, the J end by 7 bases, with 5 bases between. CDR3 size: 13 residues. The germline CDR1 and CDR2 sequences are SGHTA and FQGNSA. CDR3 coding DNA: TGTGCCAGCAGCTTAGTACAAAATTCACCCCTCCACTTT. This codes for CASSLVQNSPLHF.

The CDR3 nucleotides read TGTGCCAGCAGCCCATTCGGCAGGGGTAGAGGCTACACCTTC. Translating gives CASSPFGRGRGYTF. The chain links TRBV13 to TRBJ1-2, with TRBD1 as a possible D gene (6 bases). This CDR3 has 14 amino acids. Germline CDR1 is PRHDT and CDR2 is FYEKMQ (reference sequence). V lost 5 bases, J lost 8 bases, and 18 bases lay in between.

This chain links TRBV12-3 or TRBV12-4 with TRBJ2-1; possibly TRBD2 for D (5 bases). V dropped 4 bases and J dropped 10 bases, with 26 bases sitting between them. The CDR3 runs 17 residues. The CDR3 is CASSSLWLAGLGAEQFF. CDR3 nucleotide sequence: TGTGCCAGCAGTTCCCTGTGGCTAGCCGGGTTGGGTGCGGAGCAGTTCTTC.

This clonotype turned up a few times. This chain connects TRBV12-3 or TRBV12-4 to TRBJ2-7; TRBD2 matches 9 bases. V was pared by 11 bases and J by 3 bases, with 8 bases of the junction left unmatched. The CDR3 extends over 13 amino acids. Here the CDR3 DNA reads TGTGCCTCTTTAGCGGGAGTAGGCTACGAGCAGTACTTC. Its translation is CASLAGVGYEQYF.

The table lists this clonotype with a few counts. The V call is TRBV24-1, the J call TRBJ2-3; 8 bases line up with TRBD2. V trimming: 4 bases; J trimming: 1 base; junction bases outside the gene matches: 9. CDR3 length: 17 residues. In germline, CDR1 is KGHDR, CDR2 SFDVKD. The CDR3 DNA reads TGTGCCACCAGTGACTCCCCGCGGGGGGCGGGCACAGATACGCAGTATTTT. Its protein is CATSDSPRGAGTDTQYF.

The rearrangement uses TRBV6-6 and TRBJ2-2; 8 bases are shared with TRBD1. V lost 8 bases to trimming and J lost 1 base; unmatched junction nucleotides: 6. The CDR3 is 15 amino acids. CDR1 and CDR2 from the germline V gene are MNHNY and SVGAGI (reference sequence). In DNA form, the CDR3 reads TGTGCCAGCCGACCCGGGACAGGGAACACCGGGGAGCTGTTTTTT. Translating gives CASRPGTGNTGELFF.

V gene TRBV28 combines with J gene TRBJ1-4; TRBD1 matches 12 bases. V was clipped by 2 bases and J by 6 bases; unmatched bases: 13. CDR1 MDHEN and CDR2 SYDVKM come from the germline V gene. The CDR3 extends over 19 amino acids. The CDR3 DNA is TGTGCCAGCAGTTTAAACCCGGGACAGGGGGCCCGGGTACATGAAAAACTGTTTTTT. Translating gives CASSLNPGQGARVHEKLFF. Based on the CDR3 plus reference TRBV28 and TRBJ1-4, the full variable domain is DVKVTQSSRYLVKRTGEKVFLECVQDMDHENMFWYRQDPGLGLRLIYFSYDVKMKEKGDIPEGYSVSREKKERFSLILESASTNQTSMYLCASSLNPGQGARVHEKLFFGSGTQLSVL.

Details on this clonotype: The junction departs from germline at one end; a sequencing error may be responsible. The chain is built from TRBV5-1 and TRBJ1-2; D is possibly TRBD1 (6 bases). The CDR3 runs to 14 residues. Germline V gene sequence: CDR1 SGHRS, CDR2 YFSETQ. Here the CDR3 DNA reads TGCGCCGGCAGCTTGGGCAGGGGAATCTATGGCTACACCTTC. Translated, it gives CAGSLGRGIYGYTF.

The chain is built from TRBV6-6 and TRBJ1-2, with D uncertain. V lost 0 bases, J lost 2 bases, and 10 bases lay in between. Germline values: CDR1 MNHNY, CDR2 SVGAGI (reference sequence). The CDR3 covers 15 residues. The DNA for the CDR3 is TGTGCCAGCAGTTACTCGCAGGCGCAAAACTATGGCTACACCTTC. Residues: CASSYSQAQNYGYTF.

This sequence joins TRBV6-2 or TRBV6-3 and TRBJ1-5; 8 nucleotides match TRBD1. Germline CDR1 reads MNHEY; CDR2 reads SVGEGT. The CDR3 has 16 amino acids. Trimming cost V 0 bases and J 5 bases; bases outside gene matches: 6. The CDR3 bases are TGTGCCAGCAGTTACTCGACAGGGGAAGAAGATCAGCCCCAGCATTTT. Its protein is CASSYSTGEEDQPQHF.